This paragraph covers one TCR beta chain sequence. Its matching antigen is unknown. Germline CDR1 is LNHDA and CDR2 is SQIVND (reference sequence). This CDR3 is 16 amino acids long. Between the trimmed V and J ends, which lost 1 base and 3 bases, there was a span of 16 bases. This sample was taken from a study of shared clonotypes between healthy human individuals. The wider study: With ages of 18 to 49, the donors were two women and a few men. Findings of the study overall: Despite large depth, rarefaction showed incomplete sorted-subset sequencing.

Profiling relied on immunoSEQ multiplex PCR, and the TCRdb table lists in-frame clones only, not all of them. The data contain 850,000 to 1,200,000 clones, approximately 72% of them singletons. The source is a man between 18 and 29 years old in good health. This rearrangement joins TRBV19 to TRBJ2-7; D possibly matches TRBD1 or TRBD2 (5 bases each). The sample comprised memory CD4+ T cells sorted from blood. The subset is: CD45RA-negative fraction. The CDR3 coding sequence is TGTGCCAGTAGTATAGTAGTCGGGACGGCGAACTACGAGCAGTACTTC. It is translated as CASSIVVGTANYEQYF.